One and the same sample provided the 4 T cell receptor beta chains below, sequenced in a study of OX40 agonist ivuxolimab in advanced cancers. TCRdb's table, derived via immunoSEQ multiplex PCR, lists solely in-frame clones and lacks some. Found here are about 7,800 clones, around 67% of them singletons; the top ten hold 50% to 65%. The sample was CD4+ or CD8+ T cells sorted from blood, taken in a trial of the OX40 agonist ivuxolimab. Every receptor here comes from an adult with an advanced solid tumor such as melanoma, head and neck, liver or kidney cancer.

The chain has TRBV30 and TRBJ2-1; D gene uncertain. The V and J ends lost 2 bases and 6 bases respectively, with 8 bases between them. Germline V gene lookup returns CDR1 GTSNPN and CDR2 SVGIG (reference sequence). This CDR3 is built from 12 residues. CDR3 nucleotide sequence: TGTGCCTGGAGTATCCCTCGCAATGAGCAGTTCTTC. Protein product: CAWSIPRNEQFF.

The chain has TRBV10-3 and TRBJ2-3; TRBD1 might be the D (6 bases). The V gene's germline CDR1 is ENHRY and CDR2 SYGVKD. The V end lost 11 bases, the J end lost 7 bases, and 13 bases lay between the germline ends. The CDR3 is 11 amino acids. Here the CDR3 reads CAVSGEYTQYF. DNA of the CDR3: TGTGCCGTCTCAGGGGAATATACGCAGTATTTT.

As DNA, the CDR3 is TGTGCCAGCAGCGCCGGACAGGGCCACGAGCAGTACTTC. Its protein product is CASSAGQGHEQYF. This chain uses TRBV9 with TRBJ2-7; 8 bases map to TRBD1. The CDR3 length is 13 residues. Unmatched junction bases numbered 4, after V lost 3 bases and J lost 5 bases. Germline lookup yields CDR1 SGDLS and CDR2 YYNGEE.

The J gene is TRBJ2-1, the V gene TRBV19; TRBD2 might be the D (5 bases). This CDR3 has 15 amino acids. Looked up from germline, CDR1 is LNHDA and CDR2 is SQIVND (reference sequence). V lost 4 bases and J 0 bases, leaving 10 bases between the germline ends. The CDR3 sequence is CASSTDSSSYNEQFF. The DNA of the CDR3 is TGTGCCAGTAGTACGGACTCGAGCTCCTACAATGAGCAGTTCTTC.